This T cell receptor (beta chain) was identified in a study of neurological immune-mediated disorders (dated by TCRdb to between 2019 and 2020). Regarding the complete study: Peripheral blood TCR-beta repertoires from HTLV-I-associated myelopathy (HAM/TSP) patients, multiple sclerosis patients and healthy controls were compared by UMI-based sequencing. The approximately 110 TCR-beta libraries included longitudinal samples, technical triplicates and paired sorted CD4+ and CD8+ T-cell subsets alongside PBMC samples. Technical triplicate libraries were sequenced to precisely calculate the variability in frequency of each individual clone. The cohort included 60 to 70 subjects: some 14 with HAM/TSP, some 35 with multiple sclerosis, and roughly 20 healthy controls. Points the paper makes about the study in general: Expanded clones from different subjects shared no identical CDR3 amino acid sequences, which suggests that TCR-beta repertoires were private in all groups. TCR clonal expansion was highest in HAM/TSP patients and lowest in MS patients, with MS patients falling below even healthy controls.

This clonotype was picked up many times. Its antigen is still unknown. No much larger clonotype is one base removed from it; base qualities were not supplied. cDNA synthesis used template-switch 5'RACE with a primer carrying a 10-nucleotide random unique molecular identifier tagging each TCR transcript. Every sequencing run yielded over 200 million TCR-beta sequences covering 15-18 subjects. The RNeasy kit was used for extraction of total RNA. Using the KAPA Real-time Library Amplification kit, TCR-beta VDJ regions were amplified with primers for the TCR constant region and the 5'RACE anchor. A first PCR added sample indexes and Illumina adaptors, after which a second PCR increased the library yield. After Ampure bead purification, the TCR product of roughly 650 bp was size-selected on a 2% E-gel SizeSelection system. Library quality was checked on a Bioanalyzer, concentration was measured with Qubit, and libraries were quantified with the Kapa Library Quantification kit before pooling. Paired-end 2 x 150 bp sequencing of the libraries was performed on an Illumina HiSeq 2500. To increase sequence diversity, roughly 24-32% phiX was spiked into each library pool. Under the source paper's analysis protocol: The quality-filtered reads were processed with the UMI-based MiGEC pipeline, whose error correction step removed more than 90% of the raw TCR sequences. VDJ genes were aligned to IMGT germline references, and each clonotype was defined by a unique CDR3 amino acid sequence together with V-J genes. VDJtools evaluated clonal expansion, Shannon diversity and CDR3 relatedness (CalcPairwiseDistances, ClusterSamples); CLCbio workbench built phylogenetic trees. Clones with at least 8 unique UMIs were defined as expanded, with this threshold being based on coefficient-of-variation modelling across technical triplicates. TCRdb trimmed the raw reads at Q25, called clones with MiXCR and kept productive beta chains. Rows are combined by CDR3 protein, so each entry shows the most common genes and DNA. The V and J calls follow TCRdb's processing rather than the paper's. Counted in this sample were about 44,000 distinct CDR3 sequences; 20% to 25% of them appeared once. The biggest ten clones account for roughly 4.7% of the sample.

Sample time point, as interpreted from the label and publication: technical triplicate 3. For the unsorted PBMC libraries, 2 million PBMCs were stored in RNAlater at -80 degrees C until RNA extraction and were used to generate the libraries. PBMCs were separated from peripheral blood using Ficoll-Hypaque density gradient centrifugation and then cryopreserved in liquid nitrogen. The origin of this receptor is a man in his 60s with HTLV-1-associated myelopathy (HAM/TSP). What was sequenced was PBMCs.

In nucleotides, the sequence is TGTGCCAGCAGCCTCAGACAGGGTAGCCACGAGCAGTACTTC. This codes for CASSLRQGSHEQYF. The rearrangement joined TRBV9 to TRBJ2-7; 7 central bases correspond to TRBD1. Ends trimmed: V by 4 bases, J by 5 bases; bases unmatched to a gene: 9. Looking up the germline V gene yields CDR1 SGDLS and CDR2 YYNGEE. CDR3 length: 14 amino acids, cysteine to phenylalanine. Of the read, only the CDR3 DNA is kept; its 42 bases are in frame from base 1.